This TCR beta chain was sequenced for a study of T cells after yellow fever vaccination. TCRdb re-called the 5' RACE reads with MiXCR, one entry per CDR3 protein. The sample comprises tens of thousands of distinct CDR3 sequences, approximately 7.7% of which are singletons, and under 45% rests with the top ten. This CDR3 is 16 amino acids long. Per the germline V gene, CDR1 is LNHDA and CDR2 is SQIVND (reference sequence). V was pared by 3 bases and J by 6 bases, with 17 bases between. This clonotype was sampled from a man in his late teens or twenties who received the YFV17D yellow fever vaccine. The V call is TRBV19, the J call TRBJ2-2; D is perhaps TRBD1 (5 bases). This specimen consisted of CD8+ T cells sorted from PBMCs, obtained on the day of the first yellow fever vaccination. CDR3 protein: CASSISPDSFAGELFF. CDR3 DNA: TGTGCCAGTAGTATTTCCCCCGACAGTTTCGCCGGGGAGCTGTTTTTT.